Listed here are 29 T cell receptor beta chains from one sample, sequenced in a study of blood T cell repertoires in COVID-19. Assay used: immunoSEQ multiplex PCR; TCRdb lists only in-frame clones, some missing. The sample shows some 300,000 clones, around 87% of them seen only once. The sample was peripheral blood. The receptors shown here come from a man aged 70 or older with acute or convalescent COVID-19.

Worth noting for this clone: Other DNA sequences of this sample code for an identical CDR3. For the CDR3, the DNA is TGTGCCAGCAGCGTAGGAGGGACAGCCAACTCTGGAAACACCATATATTTT. It translates to CASSVGGTANSGNTIYF. The V gene is TRBV9, the J gene TRBJ1-3; TRBD1 matches at 7 bases. V was pared by 0 bases and J by 0 bases, with 6 bases of the junction left unmatched. Germline loops: CDR1 SGDLS, CDR2 YYNGEE. The CDR3 has 17 residues.

The chain couples TRBV28 to TRBJ1-1; D perhaps matches TRBD1 (5 bases). This CDR3 has 12 amino acids. V shed 6 bases and J shed 8 bases, with 13 bases lying between them. Germline CDR1 and CDR2: MDHEN and SYDVKM. DNA of the CDR3: TGTGCCAGCAGGGGGCCTGTCGTGGAAGCTTTCTTT. Amino acids: CASRGPVVEAFF.

The chain couples TRBV30 to TRBJ1-4; D gene ambiguous. CDR3 length: 13 amino acids. The germline V gene encodes CDR1 GTSNPN and CDR2 SVGIG (reference sequence). Trimming removed 0 bases at V and 12 bases at J, with 14 bases between. This CDR3 is CAWSVQSFGELFF. The DNA of the CDR3 is TGTGCCTGGAGTGTCCAGTCCTTCGGGGAACTGTTTTTT.

The chain combines TRBV10-3 with TRBJ1-1; weak D call: TRBD1 (6 bases). The CDR3 extends over 15 amino acids. CDR1 ENHRY and CDR2 SYGVKD come from the germline V gene. V was pared by 4 bases and J by 2 bases, with 14 bases between. CDR3 loop: CAISGKQGVNTEAFF. Here the CDR3 DNA reads TGTGCCATCAGTGGAAAACAGGGAGTTAACACTGAAGCTTTCTTT.

In its sample, this clone was seen once. The chain couples TRBV21-1 to TRBJ1-2; the tabulated D call, TRBD1, remains unverified against the DNA. TRBV21-1 constitutes a pseudogene. The CDR3 contains 15 residues. CDR3 DNA: TGTGCCAGCAGCCATCACCCCCCACAGGGCTATGGCTACACCTTC. Protein sequence: CASSHHPPQGYGYTF.

This chain uses TRBV2 with TRBJ1-1; D ambiguous. Trimming removed 3 bases from V and 5 bases from J, with 19 bases in between. Germline V gene lookup returns CDR1 SNHLY and CDR2 FYNNEI. The CDR3 is 16 residues long. CDR3 nucleotides: TGTGCCAGCAGTGATATTCCGTCGGGGTCCAGAACTGAAGCTTTCTTT. Translation: CASSDIPSGSRTEAFF.

The rearrangement links TRBV10-3 to TRBJ1-5; 8 positions agree with TRBD1. V was pared by 3 bases and J by 2 bases, with 6 bases of the junction left unmatched. Germline V gene sequence: CDR1 ENHRY, CDR2 SYGVKD. CDR3 length equals 16 residues. The DNA for the CDR3 is TGTGCCATCAGTGATTCAGGGGGCGCGCGCAATCAGCCCCAGCATTTT. Its protein product is CAISDSGGARNQPQHF.

The chain uses TRBV27 and TRBJ2-1; TRBD1 is a possible D gene (6 bases). Germline assignment: CDR1 MNHEY and CDR2 SMNVEV (reference sequence). The CDR3 extends over 17 amino acids. Trimming shortened V by 6 bases and J by 3 bases, and 21 bases separated the two germline ends. The CDR3 spells CASRPPPGTSLYNEQFF. CDR3 nucleotides: TGTGCCAGCAGACCACCCCCCGGGACATCCCTCTACAATGAGCAGTTCTTC.

This clone was seen only a few times. The chain recombines TRBV18 with TRBJ2-7; TRBD1 agrees at 9 bases. CDR1 KGHSH and CDR2 LQKENI come from the germline V gene. V was pared by 5 bases and J by 7 bases, with 9 bases of the junction left unmatched. This CDR3 comprises 14 residues. The DNA for the CDR3 is TGTGCCAGCTCAGAACAGGGGGCTCTGGAGGAGCAGTACTTC. Encoded protein: CASSEQGALEEQYF.

The chain combines TRBV19 with TRBJ2-5, with 10 bases identical to TRBD2. V shed 5 bases, J shed 7 bases, and the junction held 10 bases outside the gene matches. This CDR3 comprises 15 residues. Germline CDR1 LNHDA, CDR2 SQIVND (reference sequence). CDR3 loop: CASSGGLAGAGTQYF. Here the CDR3 DNA reads TGTGCCAGTAGTGGAGGGCTAGCGGGAGCTGGGACCCAGTACTTC. Filled out from reference TRBV19 and TRBJ2-5, the complete variable domain reads DGGITQSPKYLFRKEGQNVTLSCEQNLNHDAMYWYRQDPGQGLRLIYYSQIVNDFQKGDIAEGYSVSREKKESFPLTVTSAQKNPTAFYLCASSGGLAGAGTQYFGPGTRLLVL.

This chain links TRBV24-1 with TRBJ2-7; 11 nucleotides align to TRBD2. Germline V gives CDR1 KGHDR, CDR2 SFDVKD. The CDR3 spans 17 residues. The junction had 11 bases not matched to a gene; V was cut back by 4 bases and J by 4 bases. The CDR3 region is CATSDERLGLADYEQYF. The CDR3 DNA reads TGTGCCACCAGTGACGAGAGATTGGGACTAGCGGATTACGAGCAGTACTTC.

J is TRBJ2-1 and V is TRBV5-1; D is undetermined. This CDR3 contains 13 residues. The germline V gene has CDR1 SGHRS and CDR2 YFSETQ. Trimming stripped 4 bases from V and 6 bases from J, with 11 bases between. The CDR3 bases are TGCGCCAGCAGCCCTTGGCCCCTCAATGAGCAGTTCTTC. It translates to CASSPWPLNEQFF.

The chain combines TRBV7-3 with TRBJ2-5; D is unclear. The CDR3 extends over 13 amino acids. The germline CDR1 and CDR2 sequences are SGHTA and FQGTGA. The V end was cut by 2 bases, the J end by 4 bases, with 8 bases between. Here the CDR3 DNA reads TGTGCCAGCAGCTTACGCCTAGGAGAGACCCAGTACTTC. Translation: CASSLRLGETQYF.

V usage is TRBV19 and J usage is TRBJ2-3; D is perhaps TRBD2 (5 bases). Deletions cut 9 bases from V and 0 bases from J, with 19 bases between. The CDR3 has 16 amino acids. Germline lookup yields CDR1 LNHDA and CDR2 SQIVND (reference sequence). The CDR3 DNA reads TGTGCCAGCAGAGCCTCGGGGATAATAAGCACAGATACGCAGTATTTT. The encoded protein is CASRASGIISTDTQYF.

This chain uses TRBV7-8 with TRBJ2-7; 9 bases line up with TRBD1. The CDR3 has 16 residues. Germline CDR1 and CDR2: SGHVS and FQNEAQ. The junction had 7 bases not matched to a gene; V was cut back by 2 bases and J by 2 bases. The CDR3 DNA follows: TGTGCCAGCAGCTTATTCGGGACAGGGCCCACCTACGAGCAGTACTTC. Amino acids: CASSLFGTGPTYEQYF.

The chain recombines TRBV28 with TRBJ2-3; TRBD2 matches 12 bases. CDR1 and CDR2 (germline): MDHEN, SYDVKM. V lost 8 bases to trimming and J lost 0 bases; unmatched junction nucleotides: 6. CDR3 length: 16 amino acids. CDR3 DNA: TGTGCCAGCTTTCTAGCGGGAGGGCCCAGCACAGATACGCAGTATTTT. Amino acid sequence: CASFLAGGPSTDTQYF.

This chain uses TRBV5-1 with TRBJ2-7, with D perhaps TRBD1 (6 bases). V was clipped by 4 bases and J by 6 bases, with 14 bases between them. The CDR3 length is 13 residues. CDR1 SGHRS and CDR2 YFSETQ come from the germline V gene. This CDR3 reads CASSSGQYTEQYF. The CDR3 DNA follows: TGCGCCAGCAGCAGTGGACAGTATACCGAGCAGTACTTC.

This chain uses TRBV28 with TRBJ1-3; no clear D gene. V was cut by 3 bases and J by 0 bases, with 18 bases left in between. Germline V lookup: CDR1 MDHEN, CDR2 SYDVKM. CDR3 length equals 18 residues. The CDR3 bases are TGTGCCAGCAGTTTGATGTTTCAAGTGGCGGCCTCTGGAAACACCATATATTTT. This codes for CASSLMFQVAASGNTIYF.

V usage is TRBV7-9 and J usage is TRBJ1-5; D unresolved. This CDR3 region has 12 residues. V gave up 2 bases and J gave up 5 bases, with 4 bases separating them. Germline-derived CDR1 and CDR2 are SEHNR and FQNEAQ (reference sequence). In DNA, the CDR3 is TGTGCCAGCAGCTTAACGGATCAGCCCCAGCATTTT. It specifies CASSLTDQPQHF.

V is TRBV7-9 and J is TRBJ1-6; 11 nucleotides align to TRBD1. From germline, CDR1 is SEHNR and CDR2 FQNEAQ (reference sequence). This CDR3 region has 15 residues. The ends lost 5 bases at V and 10 bases at J; junction bases unmatched: 7. Here the CDR3 DNA reads TGTGCCAGCAGCCACTGGACAGGGGGCGAATCACCCCTCCACTTT. Its protein product is CASSHWTGGESPLHF.

This sequence joins TRBV11-3 and TRBJ2-1; TRBD1 agrees at 9 bases. Germline V gives CDR1 SGHNT, CDR2 YENEEA. J lost 4 bases, V lost 4 bases, and 11 bases had no gene match. The CDR3 totals 17 residues. CDR3 region: CASSYQRSGQGYNEQFF. DNA of the CDR3: TGTGCCAGCAGCTACCAGAGATCGGGACAGGGTTACAATGAGCAGTTCTTC.

This sequence joins TRBV28 and TRBJ2-2; D unresolved. Between the trimmed V and J ends, which lost 2 bases and 5 bases, there was a span of 9 bases. The CDR3 runs to 14 residues. Germline V gene data show CDR1 as MDHEN and CDR2 as SYDVKM. The CDR3 DNA follows: TGTGCCAGCAGTTTACAGCTGGAGACCGGGGAGCTGTTTTTT. The encoded protein is CASSLQLETGELFF.

There are a few counts of this clone. This chain joins TRBV5-4 and TRBJ2-2; tentative D call: TRBD2 (5 bases). This CDR3 comprises 14 residues. The ends were cut back, 0 bases at V and 2 bases at J, with 5 bases in the middle. Germline loops: CDR1 SGHNT, CDR2 YYREEE (reference sequence). The CDR3 loop is CASSLGLNTGELFF. As DNA, the CDR3 is TGTGCCAGCAGCTTGGGACTAAACACCGGGGAGCTGTTTTTT.

This rearrangement joins TRBV2 to TRBJ2-3; D perhaps matches TRBD1 (6 bases). In germline, CDR1 is SNHLY, CDR2 FYNNEI. The length of the CDR3 is 14 residues. The ends were cut back, 6 bases at V and 1 base at J, with 11 bases in the middle. The chain's CDR3 is CASSLGQRTDTQYF. The DNA for the CDR3 is TGTGCCAGCAGCCTGGGACAACGCACAGATACGCAGTATTTT. Together with reference TRBV2 and TRBJ2-3, the CDR3 gives the full variable domain: EPEVTQTPSHQVTQMGQEVILRCVPISNHLYFYWYRQILGQKVEFLVSFYNNEISEKSEIFDDQFSVERPDGSNFTLKIRSTKLEDSAMYFCASSLGQRTDTQYFGPGTRLTVL.

This clone was detected only once. The chain is built from TRBV12-3 or TRBV12-4 and TRBJ1-3; no clear D. Trimming left V 6 bases short and J 0 bases short, with 6 bases between. The CDR3 is made up of 13 amino acids. In DNA, the CDR3 is TGTGCCAGCAGCTCCTACTCTGGAAACACCATATATTTT. Its translation: CASSSYSGNTIYF.

The chain is built from TRBV19 and TRBJ2-3, with 12 bases lining up with TRBD2. J lost 2 bases, V lost 5 bases, and 5 bases had no gene match. CDR1 is LNHDA and CDR2 is SQIVND in the germline V gene (reference sequence). The CDR3 covers 16 residues. The CDR3 region is CASSPGLAGITDTQYF. The DNA for the CDR3 is TGTGCCAGTAGTCCCGGACTAGCGGGGATCACAGATACGCAGTATTTT.

CDR3 protein: CASSSTGGLSPLHF. CDR3 nucleotide sequence: TGTGCCAGTAGTTCGACAGGGGGCCTTTCACCCCTCCACTTT. This chain connects TRBV19 to TRBJ1-6; 10 positions match TRBD1. J was trimmed by 9 bases and V by 5 bases; bases with no gene match: 4. Per germline, CDR1 LNHDA and CDR2 SQIVND (reference sequence). This CDR3 contains 14 residues.

The chain is built from TRBV19 and TRBJ1-4; no firm D call. The CDR3 contains 15 residues. The germline CDR1 and CDR2 sequences are LNHDA and SQIVND (reference sequence). The ends were cut back, 6 bases at V and 3 bases at J, with 14 bases in the middle. The CDR3, as DNA: TGTGCCAGTAGCACCCTAGACCTCCCTAATGAAAAACTGTTTTTT. The encoded protein is CASSTLDLPNEKLFF.

The V call is TRBV28, the J call TRBJ2-2; the match to TRBD2 covers 14 bases. From germline, CDR1 is MDHEN and CDR2 SYDVKM. CDR3 length: 18 residues. V shed 4 bases and J 3 bases; nucleotides not matched to a gene: 7. The CDR3 bases are TGTGCCAGCAGTTCGGGACTAGCGGGAGTGCGGTACACCGGGGAGCTGTTTTTT. Translating gives CASSSGLAGVRYTGELFF.